This TCR beta chain derives from a study of cytomegalovirus exposure and HLA in healthy donors. General observations from the study: A later analysis showed HLA-associated TCR beta chains outstripping equally common others in clonal expansion.

Nominally healthy donors provided the samples, though records likely missed some immune exposures. V lost 3 bases and J 5 bases, leaving 3 bases between the germline ends. The germline gives CDR1 LGHNT, CDR2 FRNRAP. This CDR3 is built from 11 residues. As for this clone: What it binds is unknown.

13 Jbeta primers and 60 Vbeta primers were used for the PCR. TCRdb's table, derived via immunoSEQ multiplex PCR, lists solely in-frame clones and lacks some. The data hold over 75,000 clones, with over 8% observed a single time. Sequencing used PBMCs. The chain carries TRBV12-5 and TRBJ2-3, with D unclear. This receptor was obtained from a man over 45 in good health and CMV-seropositive. Here the CDR3 reads CASGFIDTQYF. The CDR3 coding sequence is TGTGCTAGTGGTTTCATAGATACGCAGTATTTT.